This entry lists 27 T cell receptor beta chains sequenced from one sample in a study of T cells in Graves' hyperthyroidism and ophthalmopathy. It was RNA transcripts that yielded the amplified TCR beta CDR3 regions. In the first-round RT-PCR of the TCR CDR3, the HTBI primer set was used. TCRdb reanalysed the multiplex PCR reads using MiXCR and keeps one entry per CDR3 protein. The sample records 650,000 to 850,000 distinct CDR3 sequences, roughly a sixth being singletons. Sequencing used blood. The receptors were sampled from a woman aged 45 to 65 with Graves' hyperthyroidism that later progressed to Graves' ophthalmopathy.

V and J are TRBV7-2 and TRBJ2-2, with a possible D match to TRBD1 (5 bases). Trimming took off 8 bases at V and 4 bases at J, with 14 bases between the two ends. CDR1 and CDR2 from the germline V gene are SGHTA and FQGNSA. The CDR3 runs to 14 residues. The CDR3 spells CASRQGSGTGELFF. As DNA, the CDR3 is TGTGCCAGCCGTCAGGGATCAGGCACCGGGGAGCTGTTTTTT.

This clonotype showed up just a few times. The chain is built from TRBV2 and TRBJ1-4, with D maybe TRBD1 (6 bases). This CDR3 region has 12 residues. CDR1 is SNHLY and CDR2 is FYNNEI in the germline V gene. Between the trimmed V and J ends, which lost 10 bases and 10 bases, there was a span of 16 bases. CDR3 nucleotides: TGTGCCAACCGACAGGTAGACGGAAAACTGTTTTTT. It yields the protein CANRQVDGKLFF. Combining the CDR3 with reference TRBV2 and TRBJ1-4 gives the whole variable domain EPEVTQTPSHQVTQMGQEVILRCVPISNHLYFYWYRQILGQKVEFLVSFYNNEISEKSEIFDDQFSVERPDGSNFTLKIRSTKLEDSAMYFCANRQVDGKLFFGSGTQLSVL.

To note about this clonotype: Being one base from a much bigger clone, this may be a read error. The chain is built from TRBV14 and TRBJ2-1; weak D call: TRBD1 (5 bases). This CDR3 is 16 amino acids long. The V gene's germline CDR1 is SGHDN and CDR2 FVKESK. V was pared by 0 bases and J by 4 bases, with 13 bases between. DNA of the CDR3: TGTGCCAGCAGCCAAGATCCCAGGGTCTGGTACAATGAGCAGTTCTTC. Translation gives CASSQDPRVWYNEQFF.

The sample holds a few counts of this clonotype. V gene TRBV5-1 combines with J gene TRBJ1-1; D is undetermined. The germline V and J ends were trimmed by 3 bases and 0 bases, with 12 bases remaining between them. The CDR3 contains 15 residues. Germline CDR1 is SGHRS and CDR2 is YFSETQ. This chain's CDR3 is CASSYKTVMNTEAFF. The CDR3 coding sequence is TGCGCCAGCAGCTACAAAACAGTTATGAACACTGAAGCTTTCTTT.

The table lists this clonotype with many counts. The rearrangement uses TRBV20-1 and TRBJ2-5; 8 bases agree with TRBD2. The CDR3 is made up of 13 amino acids. V was pared by 5 bases and J by 5 bases, with 7 bases of the junction left unmatched. The germline CDR1 and CDR2 sequences are DFQATT and SNEGSKA (reference sequence). The CDR3, as DNA: TGCAGTGCTCGTTGGACTAGCATGGAGACCCAGTACTTC. Its protein is CSARWTSMETQYF.

This clonotype was seen repeatedly, ten times or more. V usage is TRBV2 and J usage is TRBJ1-2, with unresolved D. V was pared by 6 bases and J by 7 bases, with 15 bases between. The length of the CDR3 is 13 residues. CDR1 and CDR2 from the germline V gene are SNHLY and FYNNEI. CDR3: CASRGSLFIGYTF. CDR3 DNA: TGTGCCAGCAGAGGGTCACTCTTCATTGGCTACACCTTC.

The chain is built from TRBV6-1 and TRBJ2-1; 9 bases agree with TRBD2. V trimming: 4 bases; J trimming: 4 bases; junction bases outside the gene matches: 11. Germline-derived CDR1 and CDR2 are MNHNS and SASEGT. The CDR3 runs to 17 residues. CDR3 sequence (DNA): TGTGCCAGCAGTGGCCCCGAGAGCGGGGGGCGTTACAATGAGCAGTTCTTC. Protein product: CASSGPESGGRYNEQFF.

In its sample, this clonotype was seen many times. The chain combines TRBV3-1 with TRBJ1-2; TRBD1 is a possible D gene (5 bases). Germline V gene sequence: CDR1 LGHDT, CDR2 YNNKEL (reference sequence). Trimming left V 2 bases short and J 2 bases short, with 15 bases between. This CDR3 comprises 16 residues. In nucleotides, the CDR3 is TGTGCCAGCAGCCAAAACCCCCCGGCAGGGAACTATGGCTACACCTTC. This translates into CASSQNPPAGNYGYTF. The whole variable domain, filled in from reference TRBV3-1 and TRBJ1-2, reads DTAVSQTPKYLVTQMGNDKSIKCEQNLGHDTMYWYKQDSKKFLKIMFSYNNKELIINETVPNRFSPKSPDKAHLNLHINSLELGDSAVYFCASSQNPPAGNYGYTFGSGTRLTVV.

The CDR3, as DNA: TGTGCCAGCAGCCAGGCCGTGGGCTTTGGAAACACCATATATTTT. Protein: CASSQAVGFGNTIYF. The chain carries TRBV3-1 and TRBJ1-3, with D unresolved. The germline V and J ends were trimmed by 3 bases and 3 bases, with 12 bases remaining between them. Germline CDR1 reads LGHDT; CDR2 reads YNNKEL (reference sequence). The CDR3 is made up of 15 amino acids.

The table lists this clonotype with a count of one. This clone may be a read error of a much larger clone one base away. The chain joins TRBV3-1 to TRBJ1-4; TRBD1 matches 11 bases. In germline, CDR1 is LGHDT, CDR2 YNNKEL (reference sequence). This CDR3 region has 14 residues. CDR3 in amino acids: CASSRTGGNEKLSF. CDR3 sequence (DNA): TGTGCCAGCAGCCGGACAGGGGGCAATGAAAAACTGTCTTTT.

V and J are TRBV5-1 and TRBJ1-1; maybe TRBD1 (5 bases). CDR1 is SGHRS, CDR2 YFSETQ, per germline. The CDR3 contains 16 residues. The germline V and J ends were trimmed by 4 bases and 1 base, with 17 bases remaining between them. The CDR3 loop is CASSHGGVGANTEAFF. As DNA, the CDR3 is TGCGCCAGCAGCCATGGGGGGGTTGGGGCGAACACTGAAGCTTTCTTT.

The rearrangement links TRBV10-3 to TRBJ2-5, with D possibly matching TRBD2 (6 bases). V lost 4 bases, J lost 4 bases, and 13 bases lay in between. Germline V lookup: CDR1 ENHRY, CDR2 SYGVKD. The CDR3 has 14 residues. The CDR3 coding sequence is TGTGCCATCAGTGTGGGGGGAGTGGGAGAGACCCAGTACTTC. Amino acid sequence: CAISVGGVGETQYF.

This clonotype was detected a few times. The chain employs TRBV15 and TRBJ2-2; D is possibly TRBD2 (5 bases). The CDR3 contains 15 residues. The V end lost 5 bases, the J end lost 0 bases, and 10 bases lay between the germline ends. Germline CDR1 is LNHNV and CDR2 is YYDKDF (reference sequence). CDR3 coding DNA: TGTGCCACCAGCGAAGGGAGTTCGAACACCGGGGAGCTGTTTTTT. This sequence encodes CATSEGSSNTGELFF. The full variable domain, in which reference TRBV15 and TRBJ2-2 provide the parts outside the CDR3, is DAMVIQNPRYQVTQFGKPVTLSCSQTLNHNVMYWYQQKSSQAPKLLFHYYDKDFNNEADTPDNFQSRRPNTSFCFLDIRSPGLGDTAMYLCATSEGSSNTGELFFGEGSRLTVL.

The V gene is TRBV20-1, the J gene TRBJ2-3, with no clear D. Germline-derived CDR1 and CDR2 are DFQATT and SNEGSKA (reference sequence). Trimming took 1 base from V and 4 from J, leaving 9 bases between them. The CDR3 is made up of 13 amino acids. CDR3 protein: CSARGTGPDTQYF. Written as DNA, the CDR3 is TGCAGTGCTAGAGGGACGGGTCCAGATACGCAGTATTTT.

This clonotype was found a few times. The chain carries TRBV10-1 and TRBJ2-6, with D hard to call. The length of the CDR3 is 18 residues. V lost 1 base and J 0 bases, leaving 13 bases between the germline ends. Germline CDR1 WNHNN, CDR2 SYGVQD (reference sequence). CDR3 DNA: TGCGCCAGCAGTGAGTGGAACGGGCATCGCTCTGGGGCCAACGTCCTGACTTTC. This translates into CASSEWNGHRSGANVLTF.

This sequence joins TRBV6-9 and TRBJ2-7; the match to TRBD1 covers 11 bases. The CDR3 has 15 amino acids. CDR1 is MNHGY and CDR2 is SVAAGI in the germline V gene. Trimming at V came to 3 bases and at J to 4 bases, leaving 5 bases not matched to a gene. In DNA, the CDR3 is TGTGCCAGCAGTTACGGGGGGACAGGGGGGTACGAGCAGTACTTC. Translated, it gives CASSYGGTGGYEQYF.

This clonotype showed up many times. The CDR3 loop is CASSQGLGNEQFF. The CDR3, as DNA: TGTGCCAGCAGCCAGGGACTAGGCAATGAGCAGTTCTTC. The chain uses TRBV11-3 and TRBJ2-1; 8 bases align to TRBD2. Trimming took 5 bases from V and 6 from J; bases not matched to a gene: 3. Per the germline V gene, CDR1 is SGHNT and CDR2 is YENEEA. CDR3 length: 13 amino acids.

This clonotype was counted ten times or more. The rearrangement links TRBV7-2 to TRBJ1-2; D is unclear. V was cut by 0 bases and J by 5 bases, with 10 bases left in between. From germline, CDR1 is SGHTA and CDR2 FQGNSA. The CDR3 sequence is 14 residues long. The CDR3 coding sequence is TGTGCCAGCAGCTTAGCGGTCGGAGCTTATGGCTACACCTTC. This codes for CASSLAVGAYGYTF.

This chain links TRBV5-1 with TRBJ1-5; TRBD1 matches at 7 bases. Trimming cost V 4 bases and J 9 bases; bases outside gene matches: 10. Germline V CDR1 and CDR2: SGHRS, YFSETQ. CDR3 length: 14 residues. In nucleotides, the CDR3 is TGCGCCAGCAGCCTGGAGACAGGGTCGGGGCCCCAGCATTTT. Protein: CASSLETGSGPQHF.

The sample holds a few counts of this clonotype. The chain carries TRBV5-6 and TRBJ1-2; unclear D gene. Germline V gene lookup returns CDR1 SGHDT and CDR2 YYEEEE. The V end lost 3 bases, the J end lost 7 bases, and 10 bases lay between the germline ends. CDR3 size: 12 residues. CDR3 DNA: TGTGCCAGCAGCTCTTATGACACTGGCTACACCTTC. As protein: CASSSYDTGYTF.

This clonotype was picked up many times. The chain links TRBV3-1 to TRBJ2-1; D not certain. The CDR3 contains 15 residues. The germline gives CDR1 LGHDT, CDR2 YNNKEL (reference sequence). V lost 1 base, J lost 4 bases, and 11 bases lay in between. The CDR3 is CASSQGFGLYNEQFF. The CDR3, as DNA: TGTGCCAGCAGCCAAGGATTCGGGCTGTACAATGAGCAGTTCTTC.

The gene calls are TRBV7-9 and TRBJ1-1, with D possibly TRBD1 on 5 matching bases. V was pared by 8 bases and J by 5 bases, with 12 bases between. CDR3 length: 12 residues. Looked up from germline, CDR1 is SEHNR and CDR2 is FQNEAQ (reference sequence). This CDR3 is CASRPGATEAFF. The CDR3 DNA sequence: TGTGCCAGCCGCCCCGGGGCAACTGAAGCTTTCTTT.

There are a few counts of this clonotype. The rearrangement links TRBV18 to TRBJ2-5; 8 positions match TRBD1. The CDR3 contains 16 residues. The germline CDR1 and CDR2 sequences are KGHSH and LQKENI. The trim removed 2 bases at V and 4 bases at J, leaving 9 bases unmatched. The CDR3 region has the DNA TGTGCCAGCTCACCATACCGGACAGGGTCTGGAGAGACCCAGTACTTC. It is translated as CASSPYRTGSGETQYF.

This clonotype was seen at least ten times. V usage is TRBV5-1 and J usage is TRBJ2-3, with 11 bases lining up with TRBD2. With 2 bases clipped from V and 10 bases from J, the junction kept 12 bases outside the gene matches. The CDR3 has 16 residues. The germline gives CDR1 SGHRS, CDR2 YFSETQ. CDR3 in amino acids: CASSLAPSGGSVPQYF. The CDR3, as DNA: TGCGCCAGCAGCTTAGCCCCTAGCGGGGGGTCGGTACCGCAGTATTTT.

In this sample, this clonotype turned up many times. The rearrangement uses TRBV7-9 and TRBJ1-1; D call uncertain. The CDR3 has 14 amino acids. Germline values: CDR1 SEHNR, CDR2 FQNEAQ (reference sequence). With 7 bases removed from V and 1 base from J, the gap between germline ends came to 13 bases. For the CDR3, the DNA is TGTGCCAGCACCCCACCGGTTCCGAACACTGAAGCTTTCTTT. It is translated as CASTPPVPNTEAFF.

In its sample, this clonotype was seen many times. This chain links TRBV2 with TRBJ2-1; 8 bases are a match to TRBD1. From germline, CDR1 is SNHLY and CDR2 FYNNEI. V shed 7 bases, J shed 3 bases, and the junction held 5 bases outside the gene matches. This CDR3 contains 14 residues. As DNA, the CDR3 is TGTGCCAGCAATACGGGACAGGACTACAATGAGCAGTTCTTC. It translates to CASNTGQDYNEQFF.

The chain recombines TRBV18 with TRBJ2-3, with 8 bases that match TRBD2. V lost 6 bases, J lost 0 bases, and 5 bases stayed unmatched. This CDR3 comprises 15 residues. Germline V gives CDR1 KGHSH, CDR2 LQKENI. CDR3 in amino acids: CASSLASGSTDTQYF. The CDR3 coding sequence is TGTGCCAGCTCTCTCGCTAGCGGGAGCACAGATACGCAGTATTTT.